The sequence of this TCR beta chain was determined in a study of blood T cells in healthy people across ages. The authors drew about 10 milliliters of peripheral blood from each donor. Study results and caveats: It was the long-lived donors that had more naive CD4+ cells and higher diversity than aged donors. A roughly linear age-dependent decrease characterized TCR beta diversity per million T cells.

J lost 7 bases, V lost 6 bases, and 7 bases had no gene match. In germline, CDR1 is SGHAT, CDR2 FQNNGV. The CDR3 length is 15 residues. This clonotype was observed a handful of times. Antigen unknown. Alongside a J-beta primer mix, a sample-barcoded 5' primer served in a second PCR lasting roughly 6 to 12 cycles. A minimum of 3 million CDR3-containing paired-end reads was obtained for each sample. TCRdb reanalysed the 5' RACE reads using MiXCR and keeps one entry per CDR3 protein. The sample consists of around 500,000 distinct CDR3 sequences, more than 45% of them appearing once. The sequenced sample consisted of blood. This receptor was identified in a man at least 80 years old in good health. J is TRBJ2-1 and V is TRBV11-2; 12 positions match TRBD2. As DNA, the CDR3 is TGTGCCAGCAGTCTTACCGGGACTAGCGGGAATGAGCAGTTCTTC. It specifies CASSLTGTSGNEQFF. The full variable domain, its missing parts supplied by reference TRBV11-2 and TRBJ2-1, is EAGVAQSPRYKIIEKRQSVAFWCNPISGHATLYWYQQILGQGPKLLIQFQNNGVVDDSQLPKDRFSAERLKGVDSTLKIQPAKLEDSAVYLCASSLTGTSGNEQFFGPGTRLTVL.